The next 21 T cell receptor beta chains were all read from a single sample in a study of vaccination effects on CD4 cells after COVID-19. The protocol was immunoSEQ multiplex PCR, while the TCRdb copy is restricted to in-frame clones and leaves out a portion. The sample has under 80,000 clones, 60% to 80% seen once. These receptors have no known antigen. Using viral peptide pools, the ViraFEST assay grew out antigen-specific CD4+ T cells prior to sequencing. A roughly 11-day culture period preceded the isolation of CD4+ T cells. This material consisted of CD4+ T cells from PBMCs cultured with HCoV-229E spike peptides, taken before COVID-19 vaccination. These receptors came from a human donor who received a COVID-19 vaccine.

This chain links TRBV6-5 with TRBJ1-2, with 9 positions matching TRBD1. Germline lookup yields CDR1 MNHEY and CDR2 SVGAGI. Trimming took 10 bases from V and 4 from J; bases not matched to a gene: 10. This CDR3 region has 14 residues. CDR3 DNA: TGTGCCACCTCGATGTTGACAGGGGGCTATGGCTACACCTTC. It specifies CATSMLTGGYGYTF.

J is TRBJ2-7 and V is TRBV6-5; 9 nucleotides line up with TRBD1. The CDR3 is made up of 14 amino acids. The trim removed 4 bases at V and 4 bases at J, leaving 5 bases unmatched. Germline V gene data show CDR1 as MNHEY and CDR2 as SVGAGI. CDR3 in amino acids: CASSSGQGTYEQYV. CDR3 coding DNA: TGTGCCAGCAGTTCAGGACAGGGGACGTACGAGCAGTACGTC.

This clone has just a few counts. The chain is built from TRBV5-4 and TRBJ1-6; 7 bases fit TRBD1. Germline CDR1 reads SGHNT; CDR2 reads YYREEE (reference sequence). This CDR3 has 12 residues. Trimming took 3 bases from V and 16 from J; bases not matched to a gene: 7. CDR3 region: CASSSPGTVLHF. As DNA, the CDR3 is TGTGCCAGCAGCTCCCCCGGGACAGTTCTCCACTTT.

The CDR3 loop reads CASQGGSSYNEQFF. CDR3 nucleotide sequence: TGTGCCAGCCAGGGGGGAAGCTCCTACAATGAGCAGTTCTTC. This rearrangement joins TRBV2 to TRBJ2-1, with D possibly being TRBD1 (7 bases). V shed 8 bases and J shed 0 bases, with 11 bases lying between them. CDR1 is SNHLY and CDR2 is FYNNEI in the germline V gene. The CDR3 length is 14 residues. The full variable domain, completed using reference TRBV2 and TRBJ2-1, is EPEVTQTPSHQVTQMGQEVILRCVPISNHLYFYWYRQILGQKVEFLVSFYNNEISEKSEIFDDQFSVERPDGSNFTLKIRSTKLEDSAMYFCASQGGSSYNEQFFGPGTRLTVL.

This clone was observed a few times. V is TRBV30 and J is TRBJ1-4; D remains ambiguous. CDR3 length equals 13 residues. Germline V lookup: CDR1 GTSNPN, CDR2 SVGIG (reference sequence). Trimming stripped 0 bases from V and 4 bases from J, with 6 bases between. The CDR3 sequence is CAWSVILNEKLFF. CDR3 sequence (DNA): TGTGCCTGGAGTGTTATCCTTAATGAAAAACTGTTTTTT. Full variable domain (missing parts from reference TRBV30 and TRBJ1-4): SQTIHQWPATLVQPVGSPLSLECTVEGTSNPNLYWYRQAAGRGLQLLFYSVGIGQISSEVPQNLSASRPQDRQFILSSKKLLLSDSGFYLCAWSVILNEKLFFGSGTQLSVL.

The J gene is TRBJ2-4, the V gene TRBV3-1 (or the pseudogene TRBV3-2), with TRBD2 matching 10 bases. Germline V gene sequence: CDR1 LGHDT, CDR2 YNNKEL (reference sequence). J was trimmed by 15 bases and V by 0 bases; bases with no gene match: 5. The CDR3 is 13 amino acids. The DNA for the CDR3 is TGTGCCAGCAGCCAAGAACCAAGCGGGAGGGCGTACTTC. It encodes CASSQEPSGRAYF.

This chain connects TRBV11-1 to TRBJ2-1; 12 bases line up with TRBD2. The V segment lost 1 base and the J segment 12 bases; nucleotides outside the gene matches: 7. There are 15 residues in the CDR3. Germline loops: CDR1 SGHAT, CDR2 FQDESV (reference sequence). CDR3 loop: CASSLGLAGESMQFF. The CDR3 DNA follows: TGTGCCAGCAGCTTAGGACTAGCGGGGGAAAGTATGCAGTTCTTC.

The CDR3 sequence: CASSSNSGWRQPQHF. DNA of the CDR3: TGTGCCAGCAGTTCGAATTCAGGGTGGCGTCAGCCCCAGCATTTT. The chain links TRBV6-5 to TRBJ1-5, with D perhaps TRBD1 (5 bases). The CDR3 spans 15 residues. Germline-derived CDR1 and CDR2 are MNHEY and SVGAGI. The germline V and J ends were trimmed by 4 bases and 6 bases, with 16 bases remaining between them.

The V and J genes are TRBV7-3 and TRBJ2-3; 8 nucleotides line up with TRBD2. The CDR3 has 16 amino acids. Trimming removed 5 bases from V and 2 bases from J; junction bases left unmatched: 9. In germline, CDR1 is SGHTA, CDR2 FQGTGA. Here the CDR3 reads CASSPAAGGFTDTQYF. Here the CDR3 DNA reads TGTGCCAGCAGCCCGGCCGCGGGGGGCTTCACAGATACGCAGTATTTT.

This clone was counted only a few times. The chain uses TRBV5-1 and TRBJ1-2; unclear D gene. V was trimmed by 4 bases and J by 3 bases, leaving 16 bases between them. CDR1 SGHRS and CDR2 YFSETQ come from the germline V gene. The CDR3 contains 15 residues. The CDR3 is CASSPSPGADYGYTF. The CDR3 nucleotides are TGCGCCAGCAGCCCCAGCCCTGGCGCCGACTATGGCTACACCTTC.

The chain couples TRBV5-1 to TRBJ2-5, with D possibly being TRBD1 (6 bases). Germline-derived CDR1 and CDR2 are SGHRS and YFSETQ. The CDR3 length is 14 residues. Trimming removed 0 bases from V and 4 bases from J, with 10 bases in between. Here the CDR3 DNA reads TGCGCCAGCAGCTTGGGGGGGCCCCCAGAGACCCAGTACTTC. It is translated as CASSLGGPPETQYF.

The gene calls are TRBV7-2 and TRBJ1-4; no clear D. Germline assignment: CDR1 SGHTA and CDR2 FQGNSA. The ends were cut back, 5 bases at V and 0 bases at J, with 16 bases in the middle. CDR3 size: 17 residues. DNA for the CDR3: TGTGCCAGCAGCATAACCTTCCGACACACAACTAATGAAAAACTGTTTTTT. Protein: CASSITFRHTTNEKLFF.

A word on this clone: The junction shows a germline mismatch at one end, possibly a read error. This sequence joins TRBV14 and TRBJ2-2; tentative D call: TRBD2 (5 bases). This CDR3 region has 14 residues. Germline CDR1 is SGHDN and CDR2 is FVKESK. CDR3 amino acids: CASSQNSSHRGAVF. CDR3 DNA sequence: TGTGCCAGCAGCCAAAATAGCTCACACCGGGGAGCTGTTTTT.

The chain has TRBV3-1 (or the pseudogene TRBV3-2) and TRBJ1-2, with D hard to call. Trimming removed 2 bases from V and 8 bases from J, with 9 bases in between. Germline-derived CDR1 and CDR2 are LGHDT and YNNKEL (reference sequence). The CDR3 length is 12 residues. CDR3 DNA sequence: TGTGCCAGCAGCCAAACCCCCGTCGGCTACACCTTC. Translated: CASSQTPVGYTF.

V usage is TRBV2 and J usage is TRBJ1-6; D is possibly TRBD1 (5 bases). The CDR3 is 14 amino acids. The V gene's germline CDR1 is SNHLY and CDR2 FYNNEI. Trimming removed 7 bases from V and 8 bases from J, with 15 bases in between. CDR3 sequence: CASIRDPVDSPLHF. CDR3 bases: TGTGCCAGCATAAGGGACCCTGTCGATTCACCCCTCCACTTT.

The rearrangement joins TRBV4-3 to TRBJ2-2; tentative D call: TRBD1 (5 bases). Germline V gene sequence: CDR1 LGHNA, CDR2 YSLEER. The V end lost 4 bases, the J end lost 4 bases, and 10 bases lay between the germline ends. The CDR3 runs to 14 residues. The CDR3 nucleotides read TGCGCCAGCAGCCGTGCAGGGATCACCGGGGAGCTGTTTTTT. Its translation: CASSRAGITGELFF.

For this clone: One junction end disagrees with the germline gene, perhaps due to a read error. V gene TRBV5-1 combines with J gene TRBJ2-2; the match to TRBD1 covers 10 bases. The CDR3 is made up of 15 amino acids. Germline CDR1 and CDR2: SGHRS and YFSETQ. CDR3 bases: TGCGCCAGCAGATTGGGGACAGGGGTCACCGGGGAGCTGTTTTTT. As protein: CASRLGTGVTGELFF. Using reference TRBV5-1 and TRBJ2-2 for the parts outside the CDR3, the full variable domain is KAGVTQTPRYLIKTRGQQVTLSCSPISGHRSVSWYQQTPGQGLQFLFEYFSETQRNKGNFPGRFSGRQFSNSRSEMNVSTLELGDSALYLCASRLGTGVTGELFFGEGSRLTVL.

The chain uses TRBV3-1 (or the pseudogene TRBV3-2) and TRBJ1-1, with 9 bases identical to TRBD1. The CDR3 totals 12 residues. Unmatched junction bases numbered 6, after V lost 4 bases and J lost 12 bases. The germline CDR1 and CDR2 sequences are LGHDT and YNNKEL (reference sequence). The CDR3 DNA reads TGTGCCAGCAGCCCAAGGGACAGGGTCCCTTTCTTT. This codes for CASSPRDRVPFF.

The chain employs TRBV5-1 and TRBJ1-1, with 9 positions matching TRBD1. The trim removed 4 bases at V and 3 bases at J, leaving 4 bases unmatched. Germline values: CDR1 SGHRS, CDR2 YFSETQ. The CDR3 consists of 14 residues. The CDR3 coding sequence is TGCGCCAGCAGCGTTCGACAGGGGGACACTGAAGCTTTCTTT. Its protein product is CASSVRQGDTEAFF.

Only a few counts were recorded for this clone. CDR3 sequence (DNA): TGTGCCAGCAGCTCGGGTGGGCATCGTAATGAAAAACTGTTTTTT. Residues: CASSSGGHRNEKLFF. The rearrangement uses TRBV5-4 and TRBJ1-4; D remains ambiguous. The germline gives CDR1 SGHNT, CDR2 YYREEE (reference sequence). There are 15 residues in the CDR3. The V gene lost 3 bases and the J gene lost 4 bases, with 13 bases spanning the gap.

The chain uses TRBV11-2 and TRBJ2-1; D call uncertain. Germline V CDR1 and CDR2: SGHAT, FQNNGV. This CDR3 spans 11 amino acids. V was trimmed by 2 bases and J by 9 bases, leaving 5 bases between them. The CDR3 region is CASSLFSEQFF. The CDR3, as DNA: TGTGCCAGCAGCTTATTCAGTGAGCAGTTCTTC. The variable domain in full, with the rest retrieved from reference TRBV11-2 and TRBJ2-1, is EAGVAQSPRYKIIEKRQSVAFWCNPISGHATLYWYQQILGQGPKLLIQFQNNGVVDDSQLPKDRFSAERLKGVDSTLKIQPAKLEDSAVYLCASSLFSEQFFGPGTRLTVL.